These T cell receptor beta chains were read from a single sample in a study of T cell changes during pregnancy in multiple sclerosis. The protocol was immunoSEQ multiplex PCR, while the TCRdb copy is restricted to in-frame clones and leaves out a portion. The sample includes about 30,000 clones, 85% to 95% of them seen just once. Here the sequenced sample was CD8+ T cells from peripheral blood mononuclear cells, taken before pregnancy. Source of these receptors: a female donor with multiple sclerosis, enrolled in a pregnancy study. Both conserved end residues are part of each CDR3. Each record gives: V gene, J gene, CDR3 protein.

TRBV4-3	TRBJ2-3	CASSQSRLGEDTQYF
TRBV9	TRBJ2-2	CASSVGRNTGELFF
TRBV27	TRBJ1-1	CASSFGRGTEAFF
TRBV19	TRBJ2-1	CASSIGSGRARNEQFF
TRBV2	TRBJ2-2	CASSEVWRELSGELFF
TRBV23-1	TRBJ2-1	CASSLGTGGSSYNEQFF
TRBV27	TRBJ2-7	CASSLRGQGYYEQYF
TRBV19	TRBJ1-1	CASSAGVVTEAFF
TRBV14	TRBJ2-1	CASSLILAGEQFF
TRBV4-3	TRBJ2-7	CASSQDVVAGVPPGEQYF
TRBV5-6	TRBJ2-1	CASSLGARRDDEQFF
TRBV27	TRBJ2-7	CASSFGPTYEQYF
TRBV13	TRBJ2-3	CASSLFIAGGPGDAADTQYF
TRBV4-2	TRBJ2-7	CASSQGQGVPYEQYF
TRBV6-4	TRBJ2-1	CASSRRENGEQFF
TRBV7-3	TRBJ1-1	CASSLWLNTEAFF
TRBV5-6	TRBJ1-2	CASSLRGQYYGYTF
TRBV11-3	TRBJ2-7	CASSFGQDEGEQYF
TRBV5-4	TRBJ2-7	CASSLAGLTYEQYF
TRBV4-1	TRBJ2-7	CASSQVGSGDSDYEQYF
TRBV5-5	TRBJ2-1	CASLVGGTGRYEQFF
TRBV19	TRBJ1-4	CASSIVSGNEKLFF
TRBV7-9	TRBJ2-5	CASSPVVAGMETQYF
TRBV19	TRBJ1-1	CATRFQAAGNTEAFF
TRBV21-1	TRBJ1-5	CASSSGGLQPQHF
TRBV19	TRBJ2-2	CASSIYRSRTGGPITGELFF
TRBV6-1	TRBJ1-6	CASSEASEGASPLHF
TRBV15	TRBJ2-7	CATKATSGAYEQYF
TRBV7-6	TRBJ2-1	CASSLTGLAGGNNEQFF
TRBV9	TRBJ2-3	CASSVDRFLNTQYF
TRBV6-5	TRBJ2-7	CASSYSSGSSYEQYF
TRBV15	TRBJ2-7	CATSDSGVAYEQYF
TRBV13	TRBJ2-7	CASSSDSLYEQYF
TRBV5-1	TRBJ2-7	CASSSDRGYEQYF
TRBV5-6	TRBJ2-3	CASSLVADGTDTQYF
TRBV7-9	TRBJ2-5	CASSLMSGRRVETQYF
TRBV9	TRBJ2-1	CASSDRDRFYNEQFF
TRBV13	TRBJ2-1	CASRQGPRLASNEQFF
TRBV4-2	TRBJ2-5	CASRREADETQYF
TRBV14	TRBJ2-7	CASSQSGALSYEQYF
TRBV9	TRBJ1-2	CASNEGQNYGYTF
TRBV4-2	TRBJ1-2	CASSRTGDGYTF
TRBV4-3	TRBJ2-7	CASSQTQERDSSSDEQYF
TRBV13	TRBJ2-2	CASSLGLAGRTGELFF
TRBV4-1	TRBJ1-4	CASSQVHPPYATNEKLFF
TRBV9	TRBJ2-5	CASSVRGGEETQYF
TRBV6-4	TRBJ2-1	CASGAGAVNEQFF
TRBV6-1	TRBJ2-7	CASSDGDSYEQYF
TRBV28	TRBJ2-2	CASRRKETRVFGELFF
TRBV7-9	TRBJ2-1	CASSQRERSYNEQFF
TRBV4-2	TRBJ2-1	CASSQGLAGGNEQFF
TRBV2	TRBJ2-3	CASTPGLATPSTDTQYF
TRBV27	TRBJ2-5	CASRTTGLAYRQETQYF
TRBV27	TRBJ1-1	CASSLRGGTEAFF
TRBV28	TRBJ1-2	CASNQGSHGYTF
TRBV28	TRBJ2-7	CASSLLGVGSYEQYF
TRBV7-6	TRBJ1-5	CASSAGVAQPQHF
TRBV7-2	TRBJ1-5	CASSLTTGEFGQPQHF
TRBV7-9	TRBJ2-1	CASSRTSGYNEQFF